One and the same sample provided the 10 T cell receptor beta chains below, sequenced in a study of blood T cell repertoires in COVID-19. Repertoires were generated with immunoSEQ multiplex PCR, while TCRdb's copy carries only in-frame clones and drops some. Among fewer than 350,000 clones listed, 80% to 90% were seen once. The specimen sequenced was peripheral blood. Receptors were obtained from a woman between 50 and 59 years old who had recovered from COVID-19.

The genes are TRBV7-8 and TRBJ2-5; D is undetermined. Trimming pared 2 bases from V and 5 bases from J, leaving 12 bases between. The CDR3 length is 14 residues. Germline V CDR1 and CDR2: SGHVS, FQNEAQ. CDR3: CASSLSPSRETQYF. DNA of the CDR3: TGTGCCAGCAGCTTATCGCCCTCGAGGGAGACCCAGTACTTC.

This sequence joins TRBV7-8 and TRBJ1-2; 7 bases align to TRBD1. The length of the CDR3 is 14 residues. CDR1 and CDR2 (germline): SGHVS, FQNEAQ. The trim removed 4 bases at V and 4 bases at J, leaving 6 bases unmatched. Here the CDR3 reads CASSSQGLLYGYTF. CDR3 coding DNA: TGTGCCAGCAGCTCACAGGGGCTCCTCTATGGCTACACCTTC.

The chain employs TRBV7-2 and TRBJ1-2; D perhaps matches TRBD1 (5 bases). V lost 0 bases to trimming and J lost 8 bases, with 13 bases between them. Per germline, CDR1 SGHTA and CDR2 FQGNSA. This CDR3 region has 14 residues. DNA for the CDR3: TGTGCCAGCAGCTTAGCGCGGGGACCCGGGGGCTACACCTTC. Amino acids: CASSLARGPGGYTF. Together with reference TRBV7-2 and TRBJ1-2, the CDR3 gives the full variable domain: GAGVSQSPSNKVTEKGKDVELRCDPISGHTALYWYRQSLGQGLEFLIYFQGNSAPDKSGLPSDRFSAERTGGSVSTLTIQRTQQEDSAVYLCASSLARGPGGYTFGSGTRLTVV.

The chain combines TRBV10-3 with TRBJ2-1; 8 bases fit TRBD1. Per germline, CDR1 ENHRY and CDR2 SYGVKD. V dropped 4 bases and J dropped 4; count of bases not matched to a gene: 6. This CDR3 is 15 amino acids long. The CDR3, as DNA: TGTGCCATCAGTGCATCGGGACAGGCTTACAATGAGCAGTTCTTC. It codes for CAISASGQAYNEQFF.

The chain carries TRBV18 and TRBJ2-1; the match to TRBD2 covers 7 bases. V shed 4 bases and J 5 bases; nucleotides not matched to a gene: 11. Germline CDR1 KGHSH, CDR2 LQKENI. There are 16 residues in the CDR3. CDR3 bases: TGTGCCAGCTCACGTATAGGGCAGGGAGGGGACAATGAGCAGTTCTTC. Translating gives CASSRIGQGGDNEQFF.

The rearrangement uses TRBV3-1 (or the pseudogene TRBV3-2) and TRBJ2-3; 7 bases are shared with TRBD1. CDR1 and CDR2 (germline): LGHDT, YNNKEL (reference sequence). This CDR3 is built from 17 residues. V was clipped by 0 bases and J by 2 bases; unmatched bases: 8. The CDR3 protein is CASSQDFRTGLTDTQYF. The DNA of the CDR3 is TGTGCCAGCAGCCAAGATTTTCGGACAGGCCTCACAGATACGCAGTATTTT.

The V call is TRBV6-6, the J call TRBJ2-7; 7 bases fit TRBD2. Germline V gives CDR1 MNHNY, CDR2 SVGAGI (reference sequence). With 6 bases clipped from V and 0 bases from J, the junction kept 5 bases outside the gene matches. The CDR3 loop spans 14 amino acids. CDR3 sequence reads: CASSAPGGSYEQYF. The CDR3 nucleotides are TGTGCCAGCAGCGCCCCGGGGGGCTCCTACGAGCAGTACTTC.

The sample holds many counts of this clone. The chain couples TRBV7-2 to TRBJ1-6, with D tentatively TRBD1 (5 bases). V lost 1 base and J lost 9, with 13 bases in between. The CDR3 sequence is 15 residues long. Germline CDR1 SGHTA, CDR2 FQGNSA. The CDR3 protein is CASSLGQGGSSPLHF. The CDR3 nucleotides read TGTGCCAGCAGCTTAGGGCAGGGAGGGAGTTCACCCCTCCACTTT.

The genes are TRBV18 and TRBJ1-5; 7 bases map to TRBD1. The ends lost 3 bases at V and 4 bases at J; junction bases unmatched: 3. This CDR3 is built from 14 residues. Germline CDR1 reads KGHSH; CDR2 reads LQKENI. In nucleotides, the CDR3 is TGTGCCAGCTCACCCGGGACAGCGAATCAGCCCCAGCATTTT. Translated, it gives CASSPGTANQPQHF.

This clone was recorded only once. V gene TRBV18 combines with J gene TRBJ1-2; D is possibly TRBD1 (5 bases). CDR1 is KGHSH, CDR2 LQKENI, per germline. V was cut by 6 bases and J by 0 bases, with 8 bases left in between. The CDR3 sequence is 13 residues long. DNA for the CDR3: TGTGCCAGCTCTCCGGACACTAACTATGGCTACACCTTC. As protein: CASSPDTNYGYTF.